What follows are 13 T cell receptor beta chains derived from one specimen sequenced in a study of OX40 agonist ivuxolimab in advanced cancers. Here immunoSEQ multiplex PCR was the method, and the copy in TCRdb shows in-frame clones only, minus some. The data show around 50,000 clones, 75% to 80% seen once. Source: CD4+ or CD8+ T cells sorted from blood, taken in a trial of the OX40 agonist ivuxolimab. These TCRs come from an adult with an advanced solid tumor such as melanoma, head and neck, liver or kidney cancer.

The CDR3 is CASSYSFYTDTQYF. In nucleotides, the CDR3 is TGTGCCAGCAGTTACTCATTTTACACAGATACGCAGTATTTT. V is TRBV6-5 and J is TRBJ2-3; D remains unclear. The CDR3 consists of 14 residues. Trimming took 0 bases from V and 2 from J, leaving 6 bases between them. Germline values: CDR1 MNHEY, CDR2 SVGAGI.

The rearrangement uses TRBV13 and TRBJ2-6; maybe TRBD1 (6 bases). V was trimmed by 7 bases and J by 4 bases, leaving 14 bases between them. Germline CDR1 is PRHDT and CDR2 is FYEKMQ (reference sequence). The CDR3 is 15 amino acids. CDR3 sequence: CASTHRGWGANVLTF. The CDR3 DNA is TGTGCCAGCACCCATAGGGGGTGGGGGGCCAACGTCCTGACTTTC.

This CDR3 is CASSLGGGTGNTIYF. The CDR3, as DNA: TGTGCCAGCAGCTTAGGCGGGGGCACTGGAAACACCATATATTTT. The chain recombines TRBV7-9 with TRBJ1-3; perhaps TRBD1 as D (6 bases). This CDR3 has 15 amino acids. V shed 1 base and J shed 2 bases, with 9 bases lying between them. Germline CDR1 reads SEHNR; CDR2 reads FQNEAQ (reference sequence).

The rearrangement links TRBV7-2 to TRBJ2-5, with D unclear. The end of the DNA aligns better with TRBJ2-7, so the J call may be wrong. CDR3 length: 14 residues. Looked up from germline, CDR1 is SGHTA and CDR2 is FQGNSA. The CDR3 protein is CASSLASRTYEQYF. CDR3 nucleotide sequence: TGTGCCAGCAGCTTAGCGTCCAGGACCTACGAGCAGTACTTC.

The chain combines TRBV10-2 with TRBJ2-5; 9 bases match TRBD2. The end of the DNA is better explained by TRBJ2-7, so the J call may be wrong. The CDR3 sequence is 10 residues long. Germline CDR1 reads WSHSY; CDR2 reads SAAADI. CDR3 DNA: TGCGCTAGCGGGAGTTACGAGCAGTACTTC. This codes for CASGSYEQYF.

The chain couples TRBV30 to TRBJ2-3; tentatively, D is TRBD2 (6 bases). The ends were cut back, 3 bases at V and 3 bases at J, with 10 bases in the middle. CDR1 GTSNPN and CDR2 SVGIG come from the germline V gene (reference sequence). The CDR3 contains 13 residues. CDR3 sequence: CAWRGGVTDTQYF. The CDR3 DNA sequence: TGTGCCTGGAGGGGGGGAGTGACAGATACGCAGTATTTT.

This clone is a singleton in its sample. The chain employs TRBV11-2 and TRBJ2-5, with a tentative D call TRBD2 (5 bases). Trimming shortened V by 3 bases and J by 2 bases, and 10 bases separated the two germline ends. Germline CDR1 is SGHAT and CDR2 is FQNNGV. CDR3 size: 14 residues. The CDR3 DNA is TGTGCCAGCAGCTTTAACACGGGGCAAGAGACCCAGTACTTC. It is translated as CASSFNTGQETQYF. The full variable domain, with the rest looked up from reference TRBV11-2 and TRBJ2-5, is EAGVAQSPRYKIIEKRQSVAFWCNPISGHATLYWYQQILGQGPKLLIQFQNNGVVDDSQLPKDRFSAERLKGVDSTLKIQPAKLEDSAVYLCASSFNTGQETQYFGPGTRLLVL.

V gene TRBV15 combines with J gene TRBJ2-1; perhaps TRBD1 as D (5 bases). Trimming stripped 0 bases from V and 15 bases from J, with 24 bases between. Germline CDR1 LNHNV, CDR2 YYDKDF (reference sequence). The CDR3 is made up of 16 amino acids. CDR3 sequence (DNA): TGTGCCACCAGCAGAGATCAGGGTAGCTTGGCTCCGCAGCGGTTCTTC. Amino acids: CATSRDQGSLAPQRFF.

Only one count was recorded for this clone. J is TRBJ2-1 and V is TRBV5-4; D gene unclear. The CDR3 is made up of 14 amino acids. The V gene lost 5 bases and the J gene lost 5 bases, with 14 bases spanning the gap. Germline V gene data show CDR1 as SGHNT and CDR2 as YYREEE (reference sequence). CDR3 region: CASRDRKSNNEQFF. Written as DNA, the CDR3 is TGTGCCAGCAGGGACCGTAAGTCGAACAATGAGCAGTTCTTC.

The chain is built from TRBV18 and TRBJ1-1; 7 bases are shared with TRBD1. After removal of 1 base from V and 10 bases from J, the junction contained 3 bases not matched to a gene. Germline V gene data show CDR1 as KGHSH and CDR2 as LQKENI. The CDR3 is 12 residues long. This CDR3 reads CASSPLTGLAFF. CDR3 nucleotides: TGTGCCAGCTCACCACTGACAGGGTTAGCTTTCTTT. Full variable domain (missing parts from reference TRBV18 and TRBJ1-1): NAGVMQNPRHLVRRRGQEARLRCSPMKGHSHVYWYRQLPEEGLKFMVYLQKENIIDESGMPKERFSAEFPKEGPSILRIQQVVRGDSAAYFCASSPLTGLAFFGQGTRLTVV.

The chain combines TRBV29-1 with TRBJ1-1; tentatively, D is TRBD1 (5 bases). Germline lookup yields CDR1 SQVTM and CDR2 ANQGSEA. The V and J ends lost 3 bases and 1 base respectively, with 12 bases between them. This CDR3 has 14 amino acids. The DNA of the CDR3 is TGCAGCGTTGACGGAGACAGCTCGAACACTGAAGCTTTCTTT. Residues: CSVDGDSSNTEAFF.

The rearrangement uses TRBV7-2 and TRBJ2-3, with TRBD2 identical over 8 bases. The CDR3 covers 14 residues. From germline, CDR1 is SGHTA and CDR2 FQGNSA. Losses at the gene ends were 1 base for V and 4 bases for J; bases not matched to a gene: 1. The CDR3 sequence: CASSLGGRSDTQYF. For the CDR3, the DNA is TGTGCCAGCAGCTTAGGCGGGAGGTCAGATACGCAGTATTTT.

V usage is TRBV27 and J usage is TRBJ1-4; TRBD1 matches at 10 bases. CDR1 MNHEY and CDR2 SMNVEV come from the germline V gene (reference sequence). The CDR3 consists of 14 residues. Trimming cost V 6 bases and J 5 bases; bases outside gene matches: 3. CDR3 loop: CASRPGQGNEKLFF. In nucleotides, the CDR3 is TGTGCCAGCAGACCGGGACAGGGGAATGAAAAACTGTTTTTT.